The present T cell receptor beta chain was sequenced within a study of blood T cell repertoires in COVID-19. Study as a whole: Samples came from the United States, Italy and Spain, spanning acute and convalescent COVID-19.

Authors' methods: Researchers report that nucleated cell counts were estimated from reference gene primer amplification. Here immunoSEQ multiplex PCR was the method, and the copy in TCRdb shows in-frame clones only, minus some. That table furnishes V, J and clone size, whereas the DNA furnished D and trimming. The data hold 200,000 to 250,000 clones, with 80% to 85% observed a single time. The germline CDR1 and CDR2 sequences are MNHEY and SMNVEV (reference sequence). Trimming removed 3 bases from V and 0 bases from J, with 11 bases in between. The CDR3 consists of 15 residues. The TCR sequence derives from a woman in her 70s with COVID-19, enrolled during active disease. Specimen: peripheral blood. V is TRBV27 and J is TRBJ1-1; possible D gene TRBD1, 5 bases. DNA for the CDR3: TGTGCCAGCAGTTTCCGCCGACAGATGAACACTGAAGCTTTCTTT. Translated, it gives CASSFRRQMNTEAFF.